This T cell receptor beta chain was retrieved from a study of cytomegalovirus exposure and HLA in healthy donors (dated by TCRdb to the late 2010s). General notes on the study: According to an earlier analysis of a few hundred of the donors, 200 million or so T cells yielded roughly 110 million unique TCR beta sequences and less than 300 Gb of sequence data. Of the roughly 430 genotyped donors, approximately 83% fell in the genetic ancestry cluster associated with self-reported Caucasian donors. Along with the roughly 670-subject first cohort, a separate validation cohort of over a hundred different subjects was used. Donor age, sex, ethnicity and CMV serostatus were collected together with the repertoire data. All discovery cohort repertoires had been generated using a single sequencing platform. In a later genetic analysis, genome-wide SNP genotypes for about three fifths of the 666 donors were used, and that subset was treated as a discovery cohort. On average, 235,054 unique TCR beta nucleotide sequences were sequenced per donor among roughly 430 genotyped donors of the cohort, with roughly 18% of those sequences being non-productive. In an earlier analysis of 587 of the donors, high-throughput TCR beta sequencing was used to judge whether each TCR beta V gene segment behaved as functional or pseudogenic. To predict cytomegalovirus infection status, the study brought together high-throughput TCR immunosequencing, statistical association of individual TCRs with disease status, and machine learning. Both class I and class II loci were covered by HLA typing, at four-digit resolution. Typing coverage varied by locus: roughly 620-630 donors for A, B, C, DRB1 and DQB1; approximately 500 for DQA1; over 600 for DPA1; roughly 450 for DPB1. Rather than using new phenotypic data, the later analysis identified candidate immune exposures from TCR beta sequences and from how often those sequences occurred across donors. Using immunosequencing, the study profiled T cell repertoires from some 670 subjects and related those repertoires to cytomegalovirus serostatus. To study patterns of TCR occurrence, a later analysis re-analyzed previously published TCR beta repertoires from around 670 donors and added high-resolution HLA genotyping. Around 330 gigabases of sequencing data and roughly 81 million unique TCR sequences made up an early release that covered 640 HLA-typed donors. Because of strong linkage in the cohort, roughly five DR-DQ haplotypes were treated as single units for association and clustering. The aim of the study was to test whether cataloging public T cell receptors could identify signatures of past pathogen exposure. Beyond this particular receptor, the publication reports: Three of the identified cytomegalovirus-associated TCR beta chains were confirmed in vitro to be specific for cytomegalovirus antigens. The authors suggested that the approach could potentially be generalized to other disease states and immunological phenotypes. Specific HLA alleles were associated with 18,000 or so TCR beta sequences at a false discovery rate of 0.05 in a later analysis. The earlier analysis of fewer than 750 of the donors excluded about 16 rarely observed V segments, including chromosome 9 orphons, because counts were too low. Several of the top co-occurrence clusters appeared to be linked to parvovirus B19, influenza, CMV and Epstein-Barr virus, according to a later analysis. A later genetic analysis associated a missense DCLRE1C variant with V-gene and J-gene trimming of TCR beta chains, and an independent cohort replicated the association. For the cohort, immune exposure information was limited to CMV serostatus. The presence/absence analyses assumed that sequencing depth was roughly uniform across donors, and that assumption may not be true. A later analysis found that TCR association rates varied across HLA loci, with DRB1 alleles showing the most associated TCRs and HLA-C alleles the fewest. Compared with equally common non-associated chains, HLA-associated TCR beta chains in a later analysis were more clonally expanded and had lower generation probabilities. Assigning TCR associations to individual alleles was difficult when HLA alleles, especially DR and DQ, strongly co-occurred. According to a later genetic analysis, donors in an Asian-associated ancestry cluster had fewer N-insertions in productive TCRs than the roughly 660-donor mean. Some IMGT-functional V segments, including TRBV6-2 and TRBV6-3, could not be told apart with the 87-base-pair reads, so those segments were excluded. This cohort had only TCR beta chains sequenced, and the lack of alpha or paired-chain data limited which features could be detected. A further reported finding was that TCR beta sequences accurately predicted the HLA-A and HLA-B alleles for most subjects in the first cohort. Because HLA typing was missing for some donors at each locus, association tests included only the typed subset. The classifier was reported to diagnose cytomegalovirus status with high specificity and sensitivity in both the original cohort and the validation cohort. Correlated functional status among segregating V segments might be attributable to linkage disequilibrium, but an unknown experimental factor could not be ruled out. In an earlier analysis of approximately 600 of the donors, most TCR beta V segments were observed in productive rearrangements about 87% or about 30% of the time, broadly matching IMGT annotations. Across donors, most TCR sequences were observed very rarely, whereas some public TCRs were present in many individuals. In a later analysis, most CMV-associated TCR beta chains were found to appear HLA-restricted, with HLA associations seemingly driven largely by CMV exposure. The study listed around 160 TCR beta chains as associated with cytomegalovirus. A cluster of highly shared sequence variants was judged likely to be a technical artifact of the sequencing pipeline.

Libraries were prepared through the immunoSEQ multiplex PCR assay. For the multiplex PCR, a mixture combining 60 forward primers for TCR Vbeta segments and 13 reverse primers for TCR Jbeta segments was used. The CDR3 region of rearranged TCR beta genes was amplified from genomic DNA by a multiplex PCR assay. The Illumina HiSeq System was used to sequence the amplified TCR beta libraries as 87-base-pair reads. The published analysis was carried out like this. A later analysis counted about 76 million unique TCR beta chains across the 650 to 800 repertoires, and around 9.9 million of these chains were shared by at least two donors. Raw reads were error-corrected and collapsed into unique sequences with a nearest-neighbor algorithm that merged closely related sequences to remove PCR and sequencing errors. To assign V, D and J gene segments, CDR3 sequences were aligned to IMGT reference sequences. For a sequence to be retained, at least a six-nucleotide match to both a V gene segment and a J gene segment was required. Rearrangements were classified as productive when the CDR3 lacked stop codons and remained in frame with V and J, and all other rearrangements were classified as non-productive. CDR3 was defined by IMGT convention, running from the second conserved V-encoded cysteine to the conserved J-encoded phenylalanine. In an earlier analysis of around 540 of the donors, sequences lacking an unambiguous match to a single V gene segment were excluded. In an earlier analysis of approximately 610 of the donors, V segments were called functional above 56.7% productive rearrangements and were called segregating when the between-donor standard deviation exceeded 5%. A statistical classification framework was built for diagnosing cytomegalovirus status from the catalog of TCR beta chain sequences. In a later analysis, TCR nucleotide sequences were compared against IMGT/GENE-DB human TR gene sequences so that V and J genes could be assigned. In a later analysis, CDR3 sequences and most-parsimonious VDJ recombination scenarios were assigned using the TCRdist pipeline. In a later analysis, each TCR beta chain was defined by its CDR3 amino acid sequence together with its V-gene family, and reads lacking a unique V-gene family were excluded. In a later analysis, approximately 590 highly shared, low-generation-probability nucleotide sequences were removed to address suspected cross-contamination and a sequencing artifact. A later analysis calculated a clonal expansion index for each public chain from normalized within-repertoire ranks of inferred template counts. In a later analysis, generation probabilities were computed using a VDJ recombination model fitted to out-of-frame rearrangements, and the results were checked against IGoR. In a later analysis, hypergeometric tests were used to score TCR-TCR, TCR-HLA and TCR-CMV co-occurrence, with a repertoire-size bias correction applied to TCR pairs. A later analysis estimated false discovery rates by permuting HLA or CMV assignments 20 times. In a later analysis, co-occurring TCRs were grouped using DBSCAN, with TCRdist sequence similarity added in when clustering inside HLA-allele-positive subsets. Repertoires with fewer than 30,000 or more than 120,000 public chains were left out of co-occurrence clustering, as were about five repertoires with anomalous nucleotide sharing. Held by TCRdb, this immuneACCESS table contains in-frame sequences only and omits some clones. Under half of the omission traces to an unresolved V gene where checked; the cause of the rest is unknown. V, J and clone size were drawn from that table, and D and trimming were deduced from the DNA. The sample has roughly 190,000 clones on record, 65% to 80% of them singletons. The leading ten clones occupy 1.1% of the sample.

In total, more than 500 healthy bone marrow donors made up the cohort. At the time of sampling, all cohort members were nominally healthy, though unrecorded immune exposures were likely present. The donor tested CMV seronegative, placing the donor among the approximately 400 seronegative members of the cohort. A peripheral blood sample was provided by each donor, and peripheral blood mononuclear cells were used for TCR beta sequencing. The Qiagen DNeasy Blood Extraction Kit was used to extract genomic DNA from the blood cell samples. Details on this clone: The clone's antigen remains unknown. Base qualities were left out, and no much larger clone turns up one base away.

The junction shows trimming of 2 bases on V and 6 bases on J, plus 14 bases between the germline ends. CDR1 and CDR2 were assigned from the germline V gene as SGHTA and FQGNSA. The CDR3 goes from the cysteine to the phenylalanine over 15 residues. Solely the CDR3 DNA is kept, with 45 bases framed from the first base. The sequence links TRBV7-2 to TRBJ1-5; tentative D gene TRBD1, with 5 bases matching. Sequenced material: PBMCs. The receptor was derived from a woman in her thirties or forties in good health and CMV-seronegative. For the CDR3, the sequence is CASSLRGWPTQPQHF. The bases read TGTGCCAGCAGCTTAAGGGGTTGGCCCACTCAGCCCCAGCATTTT.